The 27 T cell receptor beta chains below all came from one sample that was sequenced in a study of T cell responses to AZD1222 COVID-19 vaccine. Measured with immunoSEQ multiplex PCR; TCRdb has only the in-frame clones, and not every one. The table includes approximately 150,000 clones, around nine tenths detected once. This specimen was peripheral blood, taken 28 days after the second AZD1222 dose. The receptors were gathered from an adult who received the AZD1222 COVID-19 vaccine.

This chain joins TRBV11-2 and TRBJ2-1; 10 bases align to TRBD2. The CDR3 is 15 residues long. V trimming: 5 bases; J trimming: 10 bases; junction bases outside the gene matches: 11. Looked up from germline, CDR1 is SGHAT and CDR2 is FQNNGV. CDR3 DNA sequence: TGTGCCAGCAGCGCGGGACTAGCGTTCGGAGGGGAGCAGTTCTTC. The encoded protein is CASSAGLAFGGEQFF.

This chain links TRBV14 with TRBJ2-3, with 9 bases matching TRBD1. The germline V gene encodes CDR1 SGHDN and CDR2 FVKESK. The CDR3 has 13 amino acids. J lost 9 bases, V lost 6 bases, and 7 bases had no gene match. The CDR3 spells CASRTGGAGTQYF. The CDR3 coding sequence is TGTGCCAGCAGAACAGGGGGCGCAGGAACGCAGTATTTT.

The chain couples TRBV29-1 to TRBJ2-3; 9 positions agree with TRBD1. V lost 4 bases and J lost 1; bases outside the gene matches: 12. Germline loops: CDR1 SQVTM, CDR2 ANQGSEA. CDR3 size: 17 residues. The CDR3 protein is CSVVPRDRAGGTDTQYF. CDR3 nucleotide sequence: TGCAGCGTTGTACCGCGGGACAGGGCAGGAGGCACAGATACGCAGTATTTT.

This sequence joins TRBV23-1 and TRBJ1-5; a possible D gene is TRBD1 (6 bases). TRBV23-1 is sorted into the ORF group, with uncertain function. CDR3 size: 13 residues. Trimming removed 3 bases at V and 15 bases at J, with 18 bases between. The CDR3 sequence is CASSQDSCSGGHF. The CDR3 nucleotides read TGCGCCAGCAGTCAGGACAGCTGCTCGGGCGGGCATTTT.

In nucleotides, the CDR3 is TGTGCCAGCTCAACGGGGGAAGGAGGCACAGATACGCAGTATTTT. Encoded protein: CASSTGEGGTDTQYF. The J gene is TRBJ2-3, the V gene TRBV6-4; D possibly corresponds to TRBD2 (6 bases). CDR3 size: 15 residues. V lost 8 bases and J lost 1, with 16 bases in between. Germline V CDR1 and CDR2: MRHNA, SNTAGT.

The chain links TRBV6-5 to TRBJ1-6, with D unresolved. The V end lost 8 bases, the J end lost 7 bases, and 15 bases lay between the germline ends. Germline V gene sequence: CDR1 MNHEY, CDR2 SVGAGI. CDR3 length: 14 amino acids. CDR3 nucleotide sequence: TGTGCCAGCTCGGTAGGGATGGCGAATTCACCCCTCCACTTT. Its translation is CASSVGMANSPLHF.

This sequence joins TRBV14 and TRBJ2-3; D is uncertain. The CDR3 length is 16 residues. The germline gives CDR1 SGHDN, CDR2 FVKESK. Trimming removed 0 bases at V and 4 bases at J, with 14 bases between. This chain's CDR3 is CASSQDAIMFSDTQYF. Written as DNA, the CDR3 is TGTGCCAGCAGCCAAGATGCGATAATGTTCTCAGATACGCAGTATTTT.

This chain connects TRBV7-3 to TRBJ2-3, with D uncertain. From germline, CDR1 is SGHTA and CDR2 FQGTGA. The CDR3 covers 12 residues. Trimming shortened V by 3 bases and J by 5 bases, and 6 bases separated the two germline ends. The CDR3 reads CASSFKGDTQYF. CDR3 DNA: TGTGCCAGCAGCTTCAAAGGAGATACGCAGTATTTT.

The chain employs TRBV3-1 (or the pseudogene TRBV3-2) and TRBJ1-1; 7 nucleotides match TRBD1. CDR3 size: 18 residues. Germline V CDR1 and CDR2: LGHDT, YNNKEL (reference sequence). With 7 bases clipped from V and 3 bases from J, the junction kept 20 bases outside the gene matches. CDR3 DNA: TGTGCCAGCAATGAAAGGGGGCGAGAAATCTTCAGGGACACTGAAGCTTTCTTT. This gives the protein CASNERGREIFRDTEAFF.

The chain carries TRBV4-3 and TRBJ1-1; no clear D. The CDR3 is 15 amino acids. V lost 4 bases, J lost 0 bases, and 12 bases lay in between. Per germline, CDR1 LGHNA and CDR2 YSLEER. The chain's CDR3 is CASSPERAMNTEAFF. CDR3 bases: TGCGCCAGCAGCCCAGAACGAGCTATGAACACTGAAGCTTTCTTT.

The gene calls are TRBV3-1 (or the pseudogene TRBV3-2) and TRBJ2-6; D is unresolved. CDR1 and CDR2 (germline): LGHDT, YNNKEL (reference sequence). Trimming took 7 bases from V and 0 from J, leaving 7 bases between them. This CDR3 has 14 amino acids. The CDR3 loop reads CASKTSSGANVLTF. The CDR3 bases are TGTGCCAGCAAGACCAGCTCTGGGGCCAACGTCCTGACTTTC.

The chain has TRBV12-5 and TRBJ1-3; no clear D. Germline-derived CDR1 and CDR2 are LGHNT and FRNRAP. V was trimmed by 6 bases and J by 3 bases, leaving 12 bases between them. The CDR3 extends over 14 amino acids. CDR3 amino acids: CASGLQGGGNTIYF. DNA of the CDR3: TGTGCTAGTGGCCTTCAAGGCGGTGGAAACACCATATATTTT.

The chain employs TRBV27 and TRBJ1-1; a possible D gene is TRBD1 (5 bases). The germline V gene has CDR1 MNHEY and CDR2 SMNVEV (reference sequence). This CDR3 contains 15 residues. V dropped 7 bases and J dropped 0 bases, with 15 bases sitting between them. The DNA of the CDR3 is TGTGCCAGCACGGGACCGGGTAGCATGAACACTGAAGCTTTCTTT. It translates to CASTGPGSMNTEAFF.

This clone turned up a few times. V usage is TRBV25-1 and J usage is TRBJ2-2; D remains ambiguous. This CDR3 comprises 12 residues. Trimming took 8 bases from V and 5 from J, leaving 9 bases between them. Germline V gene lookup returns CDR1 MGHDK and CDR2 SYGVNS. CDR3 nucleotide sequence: TGTGCCAGCGAGGTGGCAACCGGGGAGCTGTTTTTT. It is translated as CASEVATGELFF.

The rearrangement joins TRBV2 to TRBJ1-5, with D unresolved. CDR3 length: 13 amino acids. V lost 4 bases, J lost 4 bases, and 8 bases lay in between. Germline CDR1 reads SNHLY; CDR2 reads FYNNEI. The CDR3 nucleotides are TGTGCCAGCAGTGGGCTCCCAAATCAGCCCCAGCATTTT. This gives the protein CASSGLPNQPQHF.

Here the CDR3 reads CASSLPTSGRGTGELFF. CDR3 coding DNA: TGTGCCAGCAGTTTACCCACTAGCGGGAGGGGTACCGGGGAGCTGTTTTTT. The chain employs TRBV28 and TRBJ2-2, with 13 bases matching TRBD2. The CDR3 loop spans 17 amino acids. Germline lookup yields CDR1 MDHEN and CDR2 SYDVKM. V gave up 2 bases and J gave up 5 bases; unmatched junction bases: 5. Complete variable domain (other parts from reference TRBV28 and TRBJ2-2): DVKVTQSSRYLVKRTGEKVFLECVQDMDHENMFWYRQDPGLGLRLIYFSYDVKMKEKGDIPEGYSVSREKKERFSLILESASTNQTSMYLCASSLPTSGRGTGELFFGEGSRLTVL.

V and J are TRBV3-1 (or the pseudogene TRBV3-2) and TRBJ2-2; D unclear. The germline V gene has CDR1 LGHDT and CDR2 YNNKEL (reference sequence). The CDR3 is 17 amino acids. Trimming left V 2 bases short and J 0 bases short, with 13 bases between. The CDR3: CASSQTANYANTGELFF. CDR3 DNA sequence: TGTGCCAGCAGCCAAACAGCGAATTACGCGAACACCGGGGAGCTGTTTTTT.

The CDR3 region is CASSLVLRQSGYEQYF. The CDR3 region has the DNA TGTGCCAGCAGCTTAGTTCTCCGCCAATCTGGCTACGAGCAGTACTTC. The rearrangement uses TRBV7-8 and TRBJ2-7; D gene uncertain. Germline values: CDR1 SGHVS, CDR2 FQNEAQ. This CDR3 region has 16 residues. Trimming left V 1 base short and J 3 bases short, with 16 bases between. Variable domain in full (rest from reference TRBV7-8 and TRBJ2-7): GAGVSQSPRYKVAKRGQDVALRCDPISGHVSLFWYQQALGQGPEFLTYFQNEAQLDKSGLPSDRFFAERPEGSVSTLKIQRTQQEDSAVYLCASSLVLRQSGYEQYFGPGTRLTVT.

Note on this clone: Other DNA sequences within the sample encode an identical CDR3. The CDR3 loop is CASSLGRGQETQYF. In DNA, the CDR3 is TGTGCCAGCAGCTTAGGACGGGGACAAGAGACCCAGTACTTC. The rearrangement joins TRBV7-9 to TRBJ2-5; a possible D gene is TRBD2 (5 bases). This CDR3 region has 14 residues. The germline gives CDR1 SEHNR, CDR2 FQNEAQ (reference sequence). The V and J ends lost 1 base and 2 bases respectively, with 8 bases between them. The full variable domain, in which reference TRBV7-9 and TRBJ2-5 provide the parts outside the CDR3, is DTGVSQNPRHKITKRGQNVTFRCDPISEHNRLYWYRQTLGQGPEFLTYFQNEAQLEKSRLLSDRFSAERPKGSFSTLEIQRTEQGDSAMYLCASSLGRGQETQYFGPGTRLLVL.

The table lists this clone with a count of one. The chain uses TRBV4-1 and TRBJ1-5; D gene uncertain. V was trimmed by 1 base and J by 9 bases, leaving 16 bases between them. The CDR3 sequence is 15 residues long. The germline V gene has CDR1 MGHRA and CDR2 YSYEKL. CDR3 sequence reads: CASSQVKGQLWPQHF. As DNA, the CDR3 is TGCGCCAGCAGCCAAGTAAAGGGCCAACTGTGGCCCCAGCATTTT.

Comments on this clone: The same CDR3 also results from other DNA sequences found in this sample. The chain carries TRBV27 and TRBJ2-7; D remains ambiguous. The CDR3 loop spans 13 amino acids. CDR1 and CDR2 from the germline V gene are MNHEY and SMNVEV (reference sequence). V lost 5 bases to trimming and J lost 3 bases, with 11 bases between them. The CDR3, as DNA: TGTGCCAGCAGTCTAAGGGCAGACTACGAGCAGTACTTC. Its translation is CASSLRADYEQYF.

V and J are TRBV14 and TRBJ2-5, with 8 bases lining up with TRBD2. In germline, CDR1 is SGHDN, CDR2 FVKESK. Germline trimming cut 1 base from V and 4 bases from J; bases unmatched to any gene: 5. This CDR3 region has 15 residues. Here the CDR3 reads CASSQGLAGPETQYF. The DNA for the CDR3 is TGTGCCAGCAGCCAAGGCCTAGCGGGCCCAGAGACCCAGTACTTC.

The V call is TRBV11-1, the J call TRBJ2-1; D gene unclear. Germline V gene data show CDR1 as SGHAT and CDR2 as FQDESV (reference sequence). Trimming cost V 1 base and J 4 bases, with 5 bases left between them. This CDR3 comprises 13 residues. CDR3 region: CASSLGQYNEQFF. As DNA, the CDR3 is TGTGCCAGCAGCTTAGGGCAGTACAATGAGCAGTTCTTC.

The CDR3 DNA follows: TGTGCCAGCAGCCCGGACGTGGGGGGGGCCTATGGCTACACCTTC. This encodes CASSPDVGGAYGYTF. The V and J genes are TRBV5-6 and TRBJ1-2, with a tentative D call TRBD1 (6 bases). Germline V CDR1 and CDR2: SGHDT, YYEEEE. Deletions cut 4 bases from V and 4 bases from J, with 17 bases between. The CDR3 runs to 15 residues.

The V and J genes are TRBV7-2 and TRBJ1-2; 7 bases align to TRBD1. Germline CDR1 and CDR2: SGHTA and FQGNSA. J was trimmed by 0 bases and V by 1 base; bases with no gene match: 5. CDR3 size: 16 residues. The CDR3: CASSLVAGGTNYGYTF. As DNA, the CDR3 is TGTGCCAGCAGCTTAGTGGCAGGGGGTACTAACTATGGCTACACCTTC. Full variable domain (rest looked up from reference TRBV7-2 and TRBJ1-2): GAGVSQSPSNKVTEKGKDVELRCDPISGHTALYWYRQSLGQGLEFLIYFQGNSAPDKSGLPSDRFSAERTGGSVSTLTIQRTQQEDSAVYLCASSLVAGGTNYGYTFGSGTRLTVV.

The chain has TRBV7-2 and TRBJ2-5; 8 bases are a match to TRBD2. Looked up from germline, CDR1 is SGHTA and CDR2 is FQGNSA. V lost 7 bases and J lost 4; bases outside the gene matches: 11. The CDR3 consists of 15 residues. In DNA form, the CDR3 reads TGTGCCAGCACCCGTGAGGCGGGAGGTTTAGAGACCCAGTACTTC. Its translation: CASTREAGGLETQYF. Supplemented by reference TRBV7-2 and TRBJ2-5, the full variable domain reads GAGVSQSPSNKVTEKGKDVELRCDPISGHTALYWYRQSLGQGLEFLIYFQGNSAPDKSGLPSDRFSAERTGGSVSTLTIQRTQQEDSAVYLCASTREAGGLETQYFGPGTRLLVL.

The DNA for the CDR3 is TGCGCCAGCAGCCAATCTAGCACAGATACGCAGTATTTT. Translation gives CASSQSSTDTQYF. The rearrangement links TRBV4-1 to TRBJ2-3, with D uncertain. In germline, CDR1 is MGHRA, CDR2 YSYEKL. Trimming removed 2 bases from V and 0 bases from J, with 3 bases in between. The CDR3 extends over 13 amino acids.